This T cell receptor (beta chain) was observed in a study of naive and memory T cell subsets. An equimolar mix of two oligonucleotides served as the beta constant-region primer for TRBC1 and TRBC2. The ligated cDNA underwent four PCR rounds using SP2 and nested alpha and beta constant-region primers. From the UMI-ligation and nested PCR reads, TCRdb called clonotypes with MiXCR, one entry per CDR3 protein. The sample records approximately 85,000 distinct CDR3 sequences, roughly 7.3% being singletons. Worth noting for this clonotype: The CDR3 does not close with the conserved phenylalanine or tryptophan, likely indicating a read error.

This receptor was taken from a human donor in good health. The sequenced sample was central memory CD4+ T cells from blood.

CDR3 sequence: CSARQSGSRGAFS. CDR3 nucleotides: TGCAGTGCTAGGCAGTCAGGCTCCCGCGGGGCTTTCTCT. This rearrangement joins TRBV20-1 to TRBJ1-1; D is uncertain. Trimming took 3 bases from V and 11 from J, leaving 19 bases between them. The CDR3 runs to 13 residues. Germline V lookup: CDR1 DFQATT, CDR2 SNEGSKA (reference sequence).